This T cell receptor beta chain was observed in a study of blood T cells in healthy people across ages. The CDR3 has 15 amino acids. Germline V gene sequence: CDR1 SGHDN, CDR2 FVKESK. Study-wide results and caveats: Diversity was estimated from one million T cells, and these estimates were considered underestimates. The lack of PBMC sorting stopped any conclusive naive versus antigen-experienced comparison. Roughly linear declines in TCR beta diversity per million T cells occurred with age.

Primed by a sample-barcoded 5' primer and a J-beta primer mix, a second PCR proceeded for 7 to 11 cycles. From the 5' RACE reads, TCRdb called clonotypes with MiXCR, one entry per CDR3 protein. The repertoire has 700,000 to 800,000 distinct CDR3 sequences, roughly 45% of them found once; the top ten carry less than 25%. Each donor gave roughly 9.1 milliliters of peripheral blood. A note on this clonotype: Antigen unknown.

Sequenced sample: blood. The source is a woman aged 55 to 70 in good health. V is TRBV14 and J is TRBJ2-5, with 10 bases that match TRBD2. The DNA matches TRBJ2-7 better at its end, which makes the J call doubtful. The CDR3: CASSPLAGLPHEQYF. Here the CDR3 DNA reads TGTGCCAGCAGCCCACTAGCGGGACTACCCCACGAGCAGTACTTC.